A selection of T cell receptor beta chains follows, all from one sample in a study of beta chain features in type 1 diabetes. Measured with immunoSEQ multiplex PCR; TCRdb has only the in-frame clones, and not every one. The sample carries hundreds of thousands of clones, 30% recorded once. Sequencing was carried out using naive CD4+ T cells from blood. These receptors all come from a young man in good health. Both conserved end residues are part of each CDR3. D genes are given only for firm matches. A clone size is listed for some rows: how often the clone was seen (once, few, many), or a class if it is expanded.

DNA: TGCGCCAGCAGTCTGAGCGGGAGAGGCTACGAGCAGTACTTC
CDR3: CASSLSGRGYEQYF
length: 14
size: NA
V: TRBV4-1
J: TRBJ2-7
D: TRBD2

DNA: TGTGCCAGTAGAAAGGGGCAGAGAGATTCCTACGAGCAGTACTTC
CDR3: CASRKGQRDSYEQYF
length: 15
size: few
V: TRBV19
J: TRBJ2-7
D: NA

DNA: TGTGCCAGCAGCGCCACGACTAGCGGGAGGGCCTCTGACGAGCAGTACTTC
CDR3: CASSATTSGRASDEQYF
length: 17
size: NA
V: TRBV9
J: TRBJ2-7
D: TRBD2

DNA: TGTGCCAGCAGCTTGGCGGGAGGGAACACCGGGGAGCTGTTTTTT
CDR3: CASSLAGGNTGELFF
length: 15
size: NA
V: TRBV7-8
J: TRBJ2-2
D: TRBD2

DNA: TGTGCCTGGAAGGGGACTAGCGGGAGTGGCGAGCAGTACTTC
CDR3: CAWKGTSGSGEQYF
length: 14
size: NA
V: TRBV30
J: TRBJ2-7
D: TRBD2

DNA: TGTGCCAGCAGCTTTCGGTACGGAGATACGCAGTATTTT
CDR3: CASSFRYGDTQYF
length: 13
size: NA
V: TRBV7-2
J: TRBJ2-3
D: NA

DNA: TGCGCCAGCAGCAGCGGGAGCTCCTACAATGAGCAGTTCTTC
CDR3: CASSSGSSYNEQFF
length: 14
size: NA
V: TRBV5-1
J: TRBJ2-1
D: TRBD2

DNA: TGCGCCAGCAGCAGGGGTCAAGAGACCCAGTACTTC
CDR3: CASSRGQETQYF
length: 12
size: few
V: TRBV5-1
J: TRBJ2-5
D: NA

DNA: TGTGCCAGCAGCTCATACGATACGCAGTATTTT
CDR3: CASSSYDTQYF
length: 11
size: NA
V: TRBV7-6
J: TRBJ2-3
D: NA

DNA: TGTGCCTGGAGTAAAAGGACAGGGGGTGTTGCAGCTTTCTTT
CDR3: CAWSKRTGGVAAFF
length: 14
size: few
V: TRBV30
J: TRBJ1-1
D: TRBD1

DNA: TGTGCCAGCAGCGCGGACACGGCCTATGGCTACACCTTC
CDR3: CASSADTAYGYTF
length: 13
size: few
V: TRBV7-9
J: TRBJ1-2
D: NA

DNA: TGCGCCAGCAGCCCGGTGGGGGGATCGGTCAATGAGCAGTTCTTC
CDR3: CASSPVGGSVNEQFF
length: 15
size: few
V: TRBV5-1
J: TRBJ2-1
D: NA

DNA: TGTGCCAGCAGCCCGACAGGGTCCACCGGGGAGCTGTTTTTT
CDR3: CASSPTGSTGELFF
length: 14
size: NA
V: TRBV7-9
J: TRBJ2-2
D: TRBD1

DNA: TGTGCCAGCAGCTTGTCCGGGGCCCAAGAGACCCAGTACTTC
CDR3: CASSLSGAQETQYF
length: 14
size: NA
V: TRBV11-2
J: TRBJ2-5
D: NA

DNA: TGTGCCATCAGTGTTCCAGGGGAGGCAGATACGCAGTATTTT
CDR3: CAISVPGEADTQYF
length: 14
size: NA
V: TRBV10-3
J: TRBJ2-3
D: NA

DNA: TGCGCCAGCAGCGTAACCGGGACTAGCGGGCTCACAGATACGCAGTATTTT
CDR3: CASSVTGTSGLTDTQYF
length: 17
size: NA
V: TRBV5-1
J: TRBJ2-3
D: TRBD2

DNA: TGTGCCAGCAGCTTATACTCGGCCTACGAGCAGTACTTC
CDR3: CASSLYSAYEQYF
length: 13
size: NA
V: TRBV7-9
J: TRBJ2-7
D: NA

DNA: TGTGCCAGCAGTCCCCAAAGGGGAACTGAAGCTTTCTTT
CDR3: CASSPQRGTEAFF
length: 13
size: NA
V: TRBV27
J: TRBJ1-1
D: NA

DNA: TGTGCCAGCAGCTCATCGGGGCCGGTAAATACGCAGTATTTT
CDR3: CASSSSGPVNTQYF
length: 14
size: once
V: TRBV11-3
J: TRBJ2-3
D: NA

DNA: TGTGCCAGCAGCGCGACAGGGGTCCACGGCACAGATACGCAGTATTTT
CDR3: CASSATGVHGTDTQYF
length: 16
size: NA
V: TRBV9
J: TRBJ2-3
D: TRBD1

DNA: TGCGCCAGCAGCAATACAGTTGAAGTCTATGGCTACACCTTC
CDR3: CASSNTVEVYGYTF
length: 14
size: NA
V: TRBV5-1
J: TRBJ1-2
D: NA

DNA: TGTGCCAGCTCATCGACTGACAGCACAGATACGCAGTATTTT
CDR3: CASSSTDSTDTQYF
length: 14
size: few
V: TRBV18
J: TRBJ2-3
D: NA

DNA: TGTGCCAGCAGCCTACTCTTTCGGGGGAGTGGCGAGACCCAGTACTTC
CDR3: CASSLLFRGSGETQYF
length: 16
size: few
V: TRBV14
J: TRBJ2-5
D: NA

DNA: TGTGCCAGCAGCTTAACAGGGGGCGCAGAGACCCAGTACTTC
CDR3: CASSLTGGAETQYF
length: 14
size: few
V: TRBV7-2
J: TRBJ2-5
D: TRBD1

DNA: TGTGCCAGCAGCCCCAGAGGGTACACTGAAGCTTTCTTT
CDR3: CASSPRGYTEAFF
length: 13
size: NA
V: TRBV7-2
J: TRBJ1-1
D: NA

DNA: TGTGCCTGGAGAAGAGGGCTAGGGGGCTACGAGCAGTACTTC
CDR3: CAWRRGLGGYEQYF
length: 14
size: NA
V: TRBV30
J: TRBJ2-7
D: NA

DNA: TGCGCCAGCAGCCAAGATCCCAATACGTACAATGAGCAGTTCTTC
CDR3: CASSQDPNTYNEQFF
length: 15
size: NA
V: TRBV4-3
J: TRBJ2-1
D: NA

DNA: TGCAGCGTTGAACGGCAGGTCAGCACAGATACGCAGTATTTT
CDR3: CSVERQVSTDTQYF
length: 14
size: NA
V: TRBV29-1
J: TRBJ2-3
D: NA

DNA: TGCGCCAGCAGCTTGGAGGCGGGAGTGGCCGGGGAGCTGTTTTTT
CDR3: CASSLEAGVAGELFF
length: 15
size: few
V: TRBV5-1
J: TRBJ2-2
D: TRBD2

DNA: TGCGCCAGCGCCCTTCTACGGGGCTCTAGCACAGATACGCAGTATTTT
CDR3: CASALLRGSSTDTQYF
length: 16
size: few
V: TRBV5-1
J: TRBJ2-3
D: NA

DNA: TGTGCCAGCGTATTGACCGGGACTAGCGGGGCGGAGCAGTTCTTC
CDR3: CASVLTGTSGAEQFF
length: 15
size: NA
V: TRBV7-9
J: TRBJ2-1
D: TRBD2

DNA: TGTGCCAGCAGCGTAGTGGGGACAGGGGGCACCACTGAAGCTTTCTTT
CDR3: CASSVVGTGGTTEAFF
length: 16
size: NA
V: TRBV9
J: TRBJ1-1
D: TRBD1

DNA: TGTGCCAGCAGCGCCGCCGGGACAGGGGTTGGAGGCACAGATACGCAGTATTTT
CDR3: CASSAAGTGVGGTDTQYF
length: 18
size: few
V: TRBV7-9
J: TRBJ2-3
D: TRBD1

DNA: TGTGCCTGGAGTGTAACGCAGGGCGGCGAGCAGTACTTC
CDR3: CAWSVTQGGEQYF
length: 13
size: NA
V: TRBV30
J: TRBJ2-7
D: NA

DNA: TGTGCCAGCAGCCCGGGGCCGGGCGAGCAGTACTTC
CDR3: CASSPGPGEQYF
length: 12
size: NA
V: TRBV7-3
J: TRBJ2-7
D: NA

DNA: TGTGCCAGCAGGACCGGGACAGGGGCTCGCATTTACAATGAGCAGTTCTTC
CDR3: CASRTGTGARIYNEQFF
length: 17
size: NA
V: TRBV7-9
J: TRBJ2-1
D: TRBD1

DNA: TGTGCCAGCATCCTCGCCGGGGTAAGAGATACGCAGTATTTT
CDR3: CASILAGVRDTQYF
length: 14
size: few
V: TRBV28
J: TRBJ2-3
D: NA

DNA: TGTGCCAGTAGTAAGACTAGCGGGAGACCCCAGAGCTCCTACAATGAGCAGTTCTTC
CDR3: CASSKTSGRPQSSYNEQFF
length: 19
size: few
V: TRBV19
J: TRBJ2-1
D: TRBD2

DNA: TGCAGCGTTGACGGGGCGCAAGAGACCCAGTACTTC
CDR3: CSVDGAQETQYF
length: 12
size: few
V: TRBV29-1
J: TRBJ2-5
D: NA

DNA: TGTGCCTGGAGCCATTATAACACTGAAGCTTTCTTT
CDR3: CAWSHYNTEAFF
length: 12
size: few
V: TRBV30
J: TRBJ1-1
D: NA

DNA: TGCAGTGGACGTGACAATGAGCAGTTCTTC
CDR3: CSGRDNEQFF
length: 10
size: few
V: TRBV20-1
J: TRBJ2-1
D: NA

DNA: TGCGCCAGCAGAACAGCCTACGAGCAGTACTTC
CDR3: CASRTAYEQYF
length: 11
size: NA
V: TRBV5-1
J: TRBJ2-7
D: NA

DNA: TGTGCCAGCAGCACTGACAGGTCCAAGACCCAGTACTTC
CDR3: CASSTDRSKTQYF
length: 13
size: NA
V: TRBV7-9
J: TRBJ2-5
D: NA

DNA: TGCGCCAGCAGTCAACTGACAGCCCGCTCTGGAAACACCATATATTTT
CDR3: CASSQLTARSGNTIYF
length: 16
size: NA
V: TRBV23-1
J: TRBJ1-3
D: NA

DNA: TGTGCCAGCAGCCTTCGGAGGACAGGGGGCGGAGAGCAGTACTTC
CDR3: CASSLRRTGGGEQYF
length: 15
size: NA
V: TRBV6-5
J: TRBJ2-7
D: TRBD1